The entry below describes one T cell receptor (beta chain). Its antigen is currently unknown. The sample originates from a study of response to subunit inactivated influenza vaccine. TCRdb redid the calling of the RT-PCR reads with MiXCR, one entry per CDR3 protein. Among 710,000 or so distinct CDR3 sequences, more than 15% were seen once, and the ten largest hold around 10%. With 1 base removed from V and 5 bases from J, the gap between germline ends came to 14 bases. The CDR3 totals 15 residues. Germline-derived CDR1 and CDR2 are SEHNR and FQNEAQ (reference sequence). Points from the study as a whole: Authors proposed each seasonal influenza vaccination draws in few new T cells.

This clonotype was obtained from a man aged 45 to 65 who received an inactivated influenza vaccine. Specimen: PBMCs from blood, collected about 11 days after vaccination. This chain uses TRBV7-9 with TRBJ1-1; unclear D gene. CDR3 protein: CASSLGAHLLTEAFF. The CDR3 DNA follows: TGTGCCAGCAGCTTAGGAGCGCATTTATTGACTGAAGCTTTCTTT.